The entry below gives a single TCR beta chain sequence along with its context. The whole isolated RNA underwent reverse transcription, so sequencing captured expressed TCRB transcripts. Generated by immunoSEQ multiplex PCR, the TCRdb table keeps only in-frame clones and is missing some. Of 250,000 to 350,000 clones detected, approximately 14% appear once; the ten largest clones hold roughly 7%. The data stem from a study of beta chain features in type 1 diabetes. Overall study: Patient and healthy donor groups were alike in age, gender and cell yields.

The sequenced sample consisted of central memory CD4+ T cells from blood. The origin of this receptor is a man under 40 in good health.

The CDR3 nucleotides are TGTGCTAGTGGTTTGGGGAGGATATTTGGCTACACCTTC. Translating gives CASGLGRIFGYTF. The chain couples TRBV12-5 to TRBJ1-2; D remains unclear. This CDR3 spans 13 amino acids. CDR1 is LGHNT, CDR2 FRNRAP, per germline. Trimming shortened V by 1 base and J by 7 bases, and 10 bases separated the two germline ends.